Following are 28 T cell receptor beta chains from one sample sequenced in a study of neurological immune-mediated disorders. Each CDR3 protein gets one entry after TCRdb re-called the 5' RACE reads with MiXCR. The data show about 10,000 distinct CDR3 sequences, around 21% seen once. Sequenced sample: CD8+ T cells from blood. These TCRs come from a woman in her fifties or sixties with HTLV-1-associated myelopathy (HAM/TSP).

This clonotype occurred many times. CDR3 sequence: CASTKGGSLADTQYF. The CDR3 bases are TGTGCCAGCACCAAGGGGGGCAGCTTAGCAGATACGCAGTATTTT. This chain links TRBV9 with TRBJ2-3, with D perhaps matching TRBD1 or TRBD2 (6 bases each). CDR3 length: 15 residues. Trimming cost V 6 bases and J 4 bases, with 18 bases left between them. Germline loops: CDR1 SGDLS, CDR2 YYNGEE. The full variable domain, its missing parts supplied by reference TRBV9 and TRBJ2-3, is DSGVTQTPKHLITATGQRVTLRCSPRSGDLSVYWYQQSLDQGLQFLIQYYNGEERAKGNILERFSAQQFPDLHSELNLSSLELGDSALYFCASTKGGSLADTQYFGPGTRLTVL.

The V gene is TRBV2, the J gene TRBJ2-3; D tentatively fits TRBD1 or TRBD2 (6 bases each). The CDR3 length is 15 residues. V was trimmed by 4 bases and J by 4 bases, leaving 15 bases between them. CDR1 is SNHLY, CDR2 FYNNEI, per germline. The CDR3: CASSGFLGGSDTQYF. In DNA, the CDR3 is TGTGCCAGCAGTGGGTTTTTAGGGGGGTCAGATACGCAGTATTTT.

This clonotype was picked up many times. The CDR3: CAITPLAGRYEQYF. The CDR3 DNA is TGTGCCATCACCCCACTAGCGGGGAGGTACGAGCAGTACTTC. The chain links TRBV10-3 to TRBJ2-7; 10 nucleotides match TRBD2. The germline V gene has CDR1 ENHRY and CDR2 SYGVKD. The CDR3 is 14 amino acids. V lost 7 bases, J lost 4 bases, and 7 bases stayed unmatched.

This clonotype appeared many times. The chain carries TRBV5-5 and TRBJ1-5; D not resolved. Germline-derived CDR1 and CDR2 are SGHKS and YYEKEE (reference sequence). V lost 4 bases and J 0 bases, leaving 14 bases between the germline ends. CDR3 length: 16 amino acids. CDR3 nucleotides: TGTGCCAGCAGCATTGGACGAGGGTATAGCAATCAGCCCCAGCATTTT. This encodes CASSIGRGYSNQPQHF.

The sample holds one count of this clonotype. This chain joins TRBV6-5 and TRBJ2-1; tentatively, D is TRBD1 (6 bases). Trimming left V 3 bases short and J 4 bases short, with 10 bases between. The CDR3 is 14 residues long. The V gene's germline CDR1 is MNHEY and CDR2 SVGAGI. The CDR3 nucleotides are TGTGCCAGCAGTTATTCAGGGGCGTACAATGAGCAGTTCTTC. Translating it yields CASSYSGAYNEQFF.

This clonotype was seen many times. This sequence joins TRBV2 and TRBJ1-2; TRBD1 is a possible D gene (6 bases). With 4 bases removed from V and 0 bases from J, the gap between germline ends came to 12 bases. From germline, CDR1 is SNHLY and CDR2 FYNNEI. The CDR3 extends over 15 amino acids. The CDR3 DNA reads as TGTGCCAGCAGTGTTTCACGGACAGCTAACTATGGCTACACCTTC. Translation: CASSVSRTANYGYTF.

This clonotype was picked up one time. One end of the junction does not line up with germline, which may come from a read error. The chain recombines TRBV11-2 with TRBJ2-2; 7 bases align to TRBD2. Looked up from germline, CDR1 is SGHAT and CDR2 is FQNNGV. The CDR3 sequence is 17 residues long. The CDR3 region has the DNA TGTGCCAGCAGCTTAAATCCGACTAGCAGAAACACCGGGGAGCTCTTCTTT. Protein: CASSLNPTSRNTGELFF. Filled out from reference TRBV11-2 and TRBJ2-2, the complete variable domain reads EAGVAQSPRYKIIEKRQSVAFWCNPISGHATLYWYQQILGQGPKLLIQFQNNGVVDDSQLPKDRFSAERLKGVDSTLKIQPAKLEDSAVYLCASSLNPTSRNTGELFFGEGSRLTVL.

V usage is TRBV20-1 and J usage is TRBJ2-7; D uncertain. The CDR3 loop spans 13 amino acids. V was cut by 3 bases and J by 7 bases, with 16 bases left in between. Germline assignment: CDR1 DFQATT and CDR2 SNEGSKA (reference sequence). The CDR3 protein is CSASQELWEEQYF. CDR3 DNA: TGCAGTGCTAGCCAAGAGCTTTGGGAAGAGCAGTACTTC.

Ten or more counts support this clonotype. The J gene is TRBJ1-5, the V gene TRBV5-1; possible D gene TRBD1, 6 bases. The CDR3 runs to 17 residues. V gave up 4 bases and J gave up 1 base, with 18 bases separating them. Per the germline V gene, CDR1 is SGHRS and CDR2 is YFSETQ. CDR3 DNA sequence: TGCGCCAGCAGCCCCGGTTCCAGGGGATCGAGCAATCAGCCCCAGCATTTT. Protein sequence: CASSPGSRGSSNQPQHF.

The V call is TRBV6-5, the J call TRBJ2-3; D assignment may be TRBD1 or TRBD2 (5 bases each). The CDR3 spans 18 residues. The germline V gene encodes CDR1 MNHEY and CDR2 SVGAGI. Trimming stripped 0 bases from V and 9 bases from J, with 25 bases between. The CDR3 reads CASSYSKHGELGQGTQYF. In DNA form, the CDR3 reads TGTGCCAGCAGTTACTCGAAACATGGGGAGTTAGGGCAGGGCACGCAGTATTTT.

This clonotype was observed at least ten times. This rearrangement joins TRBV20-1 to TRBJ1-1; possibly TRBD1 for D (5 bases). Trimming shortened V by 0 bases and J by 10 bases, and 9 bases separated the two germline ends. From germline, CDR1 is DFQATT and CDR2 SNEGSKA (reference sequence). CDR3 length equals 11 residues. CDR3 loop: CSARDPGGAFF. DNA for the CDR3: TGCAGTGCTAGAGATCCGGGGGGAGCTTTCTTT.

Points on this clonotype: The CDR3 end shows no conserved phenylalanine or tryptophan, and so a read error is likely. The CDR3 protein is CASSSYYEQYL. The CDR3 nucleotides are TGTGCCAGCAGTTCTTACTACGAGCAGTACTTA. This chain uses TRBV27 with TRBJ2-7, with D uncertain. With 4 bases removed from V and 3 bases from J, the gap between germline ends came to 4 bases. CDR1 is MNHEY, CDR2 SMNVEV, per germline (reference sequence). The length of the CDR3 is 11 residues.

In its sample, this clonotype ranks as medium-sized. This chain joins TRBV20-1 and TRBJ1-6, with 9 bases aligning to TRBD1. After removal of 4 bases from V and 9 bases from J, the junction contained 10 bases not matched to a gene. The CDR3 spans 15 residues. Germline-derived CDR1 and CDR2 are DFQATT and SNEGSKA (reference sequence). The CDR3 loop is CSAKLPGTGSSPLHF. CDR3 coding DNA: TGCAGTGCTAAGCTCCCCGGGACAGGGTCTTCACCCCTCCACTTT.

This clonotype is medium-sized. The CDR3 coding sequence is TGTGCCAGCAGGACAGGGGAGGCCGGGGAGCTGTTTTTT. Translation gives CASRTGEAGELFF. The V and J genes are TRBV6-5 and TRBJ2-2, with TRBD1 identical over 8 bases. From germline, CDR1 is MNHEY and CDR2 SVGAGI. This CDR3 is 13 amino acids long. V lost 6 bases and J lost 6; bases outside the gene matches: 3.

In its sample, this clonotype was seen many times. At one end, the junction sequence differs from germline, possibly due to a read error. The chain combines TRBV6-1 with TRBJ2-2; D is ambiguous. The CDR3 spans 15 residues. Germline loops: CDR1 MNHNS, CDR2 SASEGT. CDR3 nucleotides: TGTGCCACCAAGGAACTCCAGTTGAACCCCGGGGAGCTGTTTTTT. Amino acids: CATKELQLNPGELFF.

This clonotype was counted between two and nine times. The chain combines TRBV18 with TRBJ2-7; no firm D call. Germline CDR1 reads KGHSH; CDR2 reads LQKENI. The CDR3 has 14 residues. V lost 0 bases and J lost 1, with 7 bases in between. The CDR3 sequence: CASSPPADSYEQYF. The CDR3 DNA follows: TGTGCCAGCTCACCACCGGCAGATTCCTACGAGCAGTACTTC.

This clonotype was detected ten times or more. The chain links TRBV10-3 to TRBJ2-1; tentative D call: TRBD2 (6 bases). CDR3 length: 17 residues. V was shortened by 4 bases and J by 0 bases, with 16 bases between the two germline ends. CDR1 is ENHRY, CDR2 SYGVKD, per germline. CDR3 loop: CAISGEPRGSSYNEQFF. The CDR3 DNA is TGTGCCATCAGTGGGGAACCCCGGGGGAGCTCCTACAATGAGCAGTTCTTC.

This clonotype was recorded at least ten times. V gene TRBV5-1 combines with J gene TRBJ2-3; D might be TRBD1 or TRBD2, each matching 6 bases. The CDR3 has 15 residues. V was clipped by 1 base and J by 3 bases, with 12 bases between them. The germline V gene encodes CDR1 SGHRS and CDR2 YFSETQ. CDR3 protein: CASSLKTGRTDTQYF. CDR3 nucleotide sequence: TGCGCCAGCAGCTTGAAAACAGGGAGGACAGATACGCAGTATTTT.

This clonotype was picked up many times. The CDR3 sequence: CSAAPRDNTYEQYF. In DNA form, the CDR3 reads TGCAGTGCGGCTCCCCGGGACAATACCTACGAGCAGTACTTC. The chain links TRBV20-1 to TRBJ2-7; D may be TRBD1 (6 bases). Deletions cut 6 bases from V and 2 bases from J, with 17 bases between. Germline CDR1 is DFQATT and CDR2 is SNEGSKA (reference sequence). The CDR3 runs 14 residues.

The chain has TRBV29-1 and TRBJ2-7, with TRBD1 identical over 9 bases. There are 15 residues in the CDR3. The junction had 13 bases not matched to a gene; V was cut back by 5 bases and J by 5 bases. CDR1 and CDR2 from the germline V gene are SQVTM and ANQGSEA. CDR3 region: CSVKALDRGTNEQYF. CDR3 nucleotides: TGCAGCGTTAAAGCTCTGGACAGGGGAACAAACGAGCAGTACTTC.

This clonotype has at least ten counts. The CDR3 protein is CASSLVGTGVTGELFF. CDR3 coding DNA: TGTGCCAGCAGCTTAGTAGGGACAGGGGTCACCGGGGAGCTGTTTTTT. The rearrangement uses TRBV7-8 and TRBJ2-2; 10 positions agree with TRBD1. The CDR3 covers 16 residues. Looked up from germline, CDR1 is SGHVS and CDR2 is FQNEAQ. J gave up 4 bases and V 1 base, and 3 bases lay outside the gene matches.

This clonotype has ten or more counts. V usage is TRBV5-1 and J usage is TRBJ1-1, with D possibly being TRBD1 (6 bases). The length of the CDR3 is 15 residues. Per the germline V gene, CDR1 is SGHRS and CDR2 is YFSETQ. The V and J ends lost 2 bases and 0 bases respectively, with 11 bases between them. The CDR3 reads CASSFRGSVNTEAFF. The CDR3 nucleotides read TGCGCCAGCAGCTTTAGGGGGTCGGTGAACACTGAAGCTTTCTTT.

This clonotype was recorded at least ten times. The V and J genes are TRBV12-3 or TRBV12-4 and TRBJ1-1; D not certain. Trimming stripped 2 bases from V and 1 base from J, with 8 bases between. This CDR3 region has 14 residues. CDR3 bases: TGTGCCAGCAGTTTAAGATCGAGGAACACTGAAGCTTTCTTT. Translating it yields CASSLRSRNTEAFF.

This clonotype was counted many times. The chain has TRBV5-1 and TRBJ2-2; D perhaps matches TRBD1 (5 bases). The CDR3 extends over 14 amino acids. CDR1 SGHRS and CDR2 YFSETQ come from the germline V gene. Between the trimmed V and J ends, which lost 5 bases and 1 base, there was a span of 9 bases. The CDR3 reads CASRPQGNTGELFF. The CDR3 nucleotides are TGCGCCAGCAGACCTCAGGGGAACACCGGGGAGCTGTTTTTT.

In its sample, this clonotype was seen many times. The chain couples TRBV4-1 to TRBJ2-7; 11 positions match TRBD2. Germline trimming cut 4 bases from V and 2 bases from J; bases unmatched to any gene: 7. Germline V gene data show CDR1 as MGHRA and CDR2 as YSYEKL. The CDR3 is made up of 16 amino acids. CDR3 DNA: TGCGCCAGCAGCCCACTAGCGGGGGCCCGAACCTACGAGCAGTACTTC. Encoded protein: CASSPLAGARTYEQYF.

This clonotype has a count of ten or more. J is TRBJ2-1 and V is TRBV5-1; D ambiguous. The V and J ends lost 1 base and 6 bases respectively, with 5 bases between them. Germline V CDR1 and CDR2: SGHRS, YFSETQ. This CDR3 spans 12 amino acids. In DNA, the CDR3 is TGCGCCAGCAGCTTGTACGGCAATGAGCAGTTCTTC. Translating gives CASSLYGNEQFF.

This clonotype occurred many times. V usage is TRBV5-1 and J usage is TRBJ2-1, with D maybe TRBD2 (7 bases). Germline values: CDR1 SGHRS, CDR2 YFSETQ. The CDR3 is 17 amino acids. Between the trimmed V and J ends, which lost 1 base and 0 bases, there was a span of 14 bases. The CDR3 DNA reads TGCGCCAGCAGCTTGAGACCGGGGGGCGTCTCCTACAATGAGCAGTTCTTC. Its protein product is CASSLRPGGVSYNEQFF.

This clonotype was seen at least ten times. The chain couples TRBV7-3 to TRBJ2-5, with 7 nucleotides matching TRBD2. The CDR3 extends over 13 amino acids. J gave up 5 bases and V 7 bases, and 7 bases lay outside the gene matches. The germline gives CDR1 SGHTA, CDR2 FQGTGA. Here the CDR3 reads CASTTLAWETQYF. The CDR3 DNA reads TGTGCCAGCACCACACTAGCGTGGGAGACCCAGTACTTC.